This record covers a single T cell receptor (beta chain). This clone was counted a single time. No antigen is known for it. Base qualities are not provided; no much larger clone lies one nucleotide away. Each collaborating institution followed its own protocols to collect whole blood in K2EDTA tubes. For TCRbeta analysis, collaborators shipped samples as frozen whole blood, isolated PBMCs, or DNA extracted from either of those sample types. These data belong to a study of blood T cell repertoires in COVID-19 (TCRdb year 2020). For the wider study: Collaborator samples came from the United States, Italy and Spain and covered acute and convalescent phases of COVID-19. The dataset comprised deeply sampled blood TCRbeta repertoires from subjects exposed to, actively infected with, or recovered from COVID-19. Where HLA class I and class II types were available, the types were taken from metadata supplied by the sample provider, not from assay-based typing. Sample metadata almost always included a de-identified subject ID, COVID-19 status, age in years and sex. The repertoires were released in a freely available public database intended as a resource for research on the immune response to SARS-CoV-2. The prospective study material was composed of cDNA or gDNA derived from T cells, B-cell-depleted T cells, or PBMCs. Samples came from the ongoing ImmuneRACE study (first 160 participants) plus 1,254 subjects from 6 global collaborators. Overall study outcomes, separate from this receptor: The amount of clinical and demographic metadata varied by source and participant and was provided uncurated.

TCRbeta CDR3 regions were amplified from genomic DNA by means of the immunoSEQ Assay, a bias-controlled multiplex PCR. In the original analysis: The number of nucleated cells in each sample was estimated by amplification of reference gene primers within the assay. Sequence reads were collapsed and filtered to measure the absolute abundance of every unique TCRbeta CDR3 rearrangement. For each sample, productive Simpson clonality was calculated by taking the square root of Simpson's diversity index across productive rearrangements. TCRdb retrieved this table from immuneACCESS and kept in-frame rearrangements only. Not all clones are present; in checked studies, unresolved V genes account for under half, and no reason is known for the remainder. V, J and clone size derive from that table, while D and trimming were established from the DNA sequence. The sample data list about 330,000 clones, and 85% of these were observed just once. The ten largest clones take up around 6.9% of the sample.

CDR1 and CDR2 were assigned from the germline V gene as SNHLY and FYNNEI. V and J lose 4 bases and 6 bases, and a span of 13 bases separates them. The CDR3 holds 14 amino acids from the cysteine to the phenylalanine. Of all the DNA, just the CDR3 is kept, 42 bases in frame from base 1. The receptor was derived from a human donor in a cohort sampled during active COVID-19. The V gene is TRBV2 and the J gene is TRBJ1-5; a tentative D match to TRBD1 spans 5 bases. Sequencing was done on a sample of peripheral blood. The DNA sequence follows: TGTGCCAGCAGTGCGGGTAATAGGGGTCAGCCCCAGCATTTT. This gives the protein CASSAGNRGQPQHF.